One and the same sample provided the 7 T cell receptor beta chains below, sequenced in a study of blood T cell repertoires in COVID-19. Measured with immunoSEQ multiplex PCR; TCRdb has only the in-frame clones, and not every one. The table includes some 260,000 clones, over 70% detected once. The source material was peripheral blood. These receptors came from a woman aged 70-85 years with COVID-19, enrolled during active disease.

The gene calls are TRBV5-5 and TRBJ1-2; D is unclear. Between the trimmed V and J ends, which lost 0 bases and 7 bases, there was a span of 13 bases. The CDR3 runs to 14 residues. Per the germline V gene, CDR1 is SGHKS and CDR2 is YYEKEE (reference sequence). The CDR3 coding sequence is TGTGCCAGCAGCTTGGGTTTCCCGGTTAGTGGCTACACCTTC. Translation gives CASSLGFPVSGYTF. The full variable domain, rest sourced from reference TRBV5-5 and TRBJ1-2, is DAGVTQSPTHLIKTRGQQVTLRCSPISGHKSVSWYQQVLGQGPQFIFQYYEKEERGRGNFPDRFSARQFPNYSSELNVNALLLGDSALYLCASSLGFPVSGYTFGSGTRLTVV.

The chain has TRBV7-3 and TRBJ1-6; D may be TRBD1 (5 bases). V was trimmed by 1 base and J by 10 bases, leaving 14 bases between them. CDR1 and CDR2 (germline): SGHTA, FQGTGA. The CDR3 is made up of 15 amino acids. The CDR3 DNA reads as TGTGCCAGCAGCTTAAGACCAGGGTTGAAATCACCCCTCCACTTT. It is translated as CASSLRPGLKSPLHF.

This sequence joins TRBV4-2 and TRBJ1-6; D is perhaps TRBD1 (6 bases). Deletions cut 3 bases from V and 8 bases from J, with 11 bases between. The CDR3 consists of 14 residues. The germline CDR1 and CDR2 sequences are LGHNA and YNFKEQ. CDR3 amino acids: CASSHGQNDSPLHF. CDR3 coding DNA: TGTGCCAGCAGCCACGGACAGAACGATTCACCCCTCCACTTT.

This chain links TRBV5-1 with TRBJ1-2, with a possible D match to TRBD1 (6 bases). The length of the CDR3 is 14 residues. The germline V gene encodes CDR1 SGHRS and CDR2 YFSETQ. V lost 2 bases and J lost 4, with 12 bases in between. The chain's CDR3 is CASSFIQGSYGYTF. The CDR3 nucleotides read TGCGCCAGCAGCTTTATACAGGGTTCCTATGGCTACACCTTC.

V gene TRBV9 combines with J gene TRBJ2-5; 11 positions match TRBD2. The CDR3 is made up of 15 amino acids. Unmatched junction bases numbered 7, after V lost 4 bases and J lost 5 bases. In germline, CDR1 is SGDLS, CDR2 YYNGEE. CDR3 nucleotide sequence: TGTGCCAGCAGCATTAGCGGGAGGGCCGTGGAGACCCAGTACTTC. Amino acid sequence: CASSISGRAVETQYF.

The V and J genes are TRBV20-1 and TRBJ2-2; possibly TRBD2 for D (6 bases). Germline CDR1 DFQATT, CDR2 SNEGSKA (reference sequence). The V and J ends lost 3 bases and 0 bases respectively, with 23 bases between them. CDR3 size: 19 residues. CDR3 loop: CSASNVASVLSTNTGELFF. The CDR3, as DNA: TGCAGTGCTAGTAATGTGGCTAGCGTTCTCTCCACGAACACCGGGGAGCTGTTTTTT.

This chain joins TRBV5-1 and TRBJ2-3, with a possible D match to TRBD1 (6 bases). Trimming shortened V by 4 bases and J by 2 bases, and 11 bases separated the two germline ends. The CDR3 has 14 amino acids. The germline gives CDR1 SGHRS, CDR2 YFSETQ. CDR3 coding DNA: TGCGCCAGCAGCCCGGGACAAGTCACAGATACGCAGTATTTT. Translating gives CASSPGQVTDTQYF.